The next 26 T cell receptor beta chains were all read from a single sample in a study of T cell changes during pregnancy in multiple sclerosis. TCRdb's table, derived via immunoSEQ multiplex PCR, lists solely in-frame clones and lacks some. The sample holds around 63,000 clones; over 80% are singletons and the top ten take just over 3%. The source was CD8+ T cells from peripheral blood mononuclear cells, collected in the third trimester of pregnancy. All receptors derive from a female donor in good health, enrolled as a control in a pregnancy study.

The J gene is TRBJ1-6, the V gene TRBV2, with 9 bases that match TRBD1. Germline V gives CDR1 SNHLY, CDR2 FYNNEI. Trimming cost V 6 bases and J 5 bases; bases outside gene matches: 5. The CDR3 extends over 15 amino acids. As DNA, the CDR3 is TGTGCCAGCAGGACCGGGACAGGGAATAATTCACCCCTCCACTTT. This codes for CASRTGTGNNSPLHF.

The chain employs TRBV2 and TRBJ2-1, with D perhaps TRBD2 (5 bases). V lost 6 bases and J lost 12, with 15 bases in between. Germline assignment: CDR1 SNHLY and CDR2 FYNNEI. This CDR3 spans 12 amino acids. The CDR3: CASSETVRGQFF. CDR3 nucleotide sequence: TGTGCCAGCAGCGAGACCGTACGGGGGCAGTTCTTC.

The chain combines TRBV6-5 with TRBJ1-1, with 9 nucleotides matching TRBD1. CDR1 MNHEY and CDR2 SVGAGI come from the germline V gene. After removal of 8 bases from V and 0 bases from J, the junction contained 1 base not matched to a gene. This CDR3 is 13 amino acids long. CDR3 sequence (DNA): TGTGCCAGCGGACAGGGGATGAACACTGAAGCTTTCTTT. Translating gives CASGQGMNTEAFF.

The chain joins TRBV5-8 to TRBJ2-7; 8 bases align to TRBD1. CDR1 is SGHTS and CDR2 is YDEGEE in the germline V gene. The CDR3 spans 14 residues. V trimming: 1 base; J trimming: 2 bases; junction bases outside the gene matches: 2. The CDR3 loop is CASSLQGAPYEQYF. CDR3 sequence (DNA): TGTGCCAGCAGCTTGCAGGGGGCCCCCTACGAGCAGTACTTC.

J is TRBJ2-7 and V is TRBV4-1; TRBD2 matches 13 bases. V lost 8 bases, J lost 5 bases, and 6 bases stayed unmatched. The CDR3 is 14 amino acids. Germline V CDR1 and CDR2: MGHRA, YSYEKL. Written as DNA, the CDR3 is TGCGCCAGCGCCCGGACTAGCGGGGGCGACGAGCAGTACTTC. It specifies CASARTSGGDEQYF.

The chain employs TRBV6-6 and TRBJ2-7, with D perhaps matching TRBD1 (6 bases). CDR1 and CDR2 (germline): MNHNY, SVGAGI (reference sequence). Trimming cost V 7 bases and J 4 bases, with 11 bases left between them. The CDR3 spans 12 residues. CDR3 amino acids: CASTTGNYEQYF. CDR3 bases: TGTGCCAGCACCACAGGGAATTACGAGCAGTACTTC.

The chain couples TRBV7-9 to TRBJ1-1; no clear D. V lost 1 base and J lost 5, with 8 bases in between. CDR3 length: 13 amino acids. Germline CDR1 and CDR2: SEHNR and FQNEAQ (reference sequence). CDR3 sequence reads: CASSLVGQTEAFF. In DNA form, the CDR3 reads TGTGCCAGCAGCTTAGTTGGGCAGACTGAAGCTTTCTTT.

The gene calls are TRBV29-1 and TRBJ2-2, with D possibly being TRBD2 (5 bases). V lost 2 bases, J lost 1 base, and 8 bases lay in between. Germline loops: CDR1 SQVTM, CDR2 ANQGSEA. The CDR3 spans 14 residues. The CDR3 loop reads CSVELAMNTGELFF. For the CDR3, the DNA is TGCAGCGTTGAACTAGCCATGAACACCGGGGAGCTGTTTTTT.

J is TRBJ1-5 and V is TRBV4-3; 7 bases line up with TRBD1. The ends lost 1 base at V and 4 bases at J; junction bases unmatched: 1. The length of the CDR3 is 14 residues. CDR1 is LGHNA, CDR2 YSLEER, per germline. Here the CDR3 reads CASSQVQGNQPQHF. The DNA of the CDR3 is TGCGCCAGCAGCCAAGTACAGGGGAATCAGCCCCAGCATTTT.

CDR3 in DNA: TGTGCCAGCAGGAGAGGGGGACAGGGGGCGCAAGGCTACACCTTC. Translation gives CASRRGGQGAQGYTF. The chain couples TRBV2 to TRBJ1-2; TRBD1 aligns across 12 bases. The ends lost 6 bases at V and 8 bases at J; junction bases unmatched: 10. This CDR3 contains 15 residues. The germline V gene encodes CDR1 SNHLY and CDR2 FYNNEI.

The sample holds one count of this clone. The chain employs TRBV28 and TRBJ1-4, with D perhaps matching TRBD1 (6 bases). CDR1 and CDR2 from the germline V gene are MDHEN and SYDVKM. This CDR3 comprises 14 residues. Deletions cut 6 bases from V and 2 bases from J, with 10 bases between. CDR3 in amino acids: CASRERGTNEKLFF. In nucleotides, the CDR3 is TGTGCCAGCAGGGAGAGGGGGACTAATGAAAAACTGTTTTTT.

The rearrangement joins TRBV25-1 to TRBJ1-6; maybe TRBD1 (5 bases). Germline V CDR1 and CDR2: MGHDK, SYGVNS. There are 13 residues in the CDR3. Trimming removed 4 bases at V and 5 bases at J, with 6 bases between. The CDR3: CASSAGNNSPLHF. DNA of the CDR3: TGTGCCAGCAGTGCAGGGAATAATTCACCCCTCCACTTT.

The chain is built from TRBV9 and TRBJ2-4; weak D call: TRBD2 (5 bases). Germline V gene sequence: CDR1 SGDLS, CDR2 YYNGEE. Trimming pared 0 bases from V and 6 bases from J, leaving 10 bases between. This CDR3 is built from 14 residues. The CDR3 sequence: CASSVETSGNIQYF. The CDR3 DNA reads TGTGCCAGCAGCGTAGAAACCAGCGGAAACATTCAGTACTTC.

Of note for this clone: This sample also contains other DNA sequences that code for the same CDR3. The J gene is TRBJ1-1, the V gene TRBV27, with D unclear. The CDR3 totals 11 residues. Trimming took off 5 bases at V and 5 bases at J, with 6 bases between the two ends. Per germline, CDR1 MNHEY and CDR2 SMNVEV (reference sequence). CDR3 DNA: TGTGCCAGCAGTCCCGGGACTGAAGCTTTCTTT. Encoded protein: CASSPGTEAFF.

DNA for the CDR3: TGTGCCAGCAGCTCCCAGCGACTAGCGGGGCTTTTGAACGAGCAGTACTTC. Protein sequence: CASSSQRLAGLLNEQYF. This chain connects TRBV7-2 to TRBJ2-7; 11 bases are shared with TRBD2. CDR3 length: 17 amino acids. Germline V lookup: CDR1 SGHTA, CDR2 FQGNSA. V was clipped by 4 bases and J by 5 bases; unmatched bases: 13.

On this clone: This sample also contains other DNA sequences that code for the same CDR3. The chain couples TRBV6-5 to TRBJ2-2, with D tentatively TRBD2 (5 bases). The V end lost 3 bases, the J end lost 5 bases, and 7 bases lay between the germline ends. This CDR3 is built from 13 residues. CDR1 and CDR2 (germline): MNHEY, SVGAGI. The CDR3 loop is CASSYEGTGELFF. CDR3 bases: TGTGCCAGCAGTTATGAGGGTACCGGGGAGCTGTTTTTT.

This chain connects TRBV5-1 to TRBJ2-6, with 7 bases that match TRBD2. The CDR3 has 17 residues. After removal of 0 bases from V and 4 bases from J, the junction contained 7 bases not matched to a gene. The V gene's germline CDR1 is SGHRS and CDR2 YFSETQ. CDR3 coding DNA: TGCGCCAGCAGCTTGGCCTGGGAGGGATCCGGGGCCAACGTCCTGACTTTC. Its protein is CASSLAWEGSGANVLTF.

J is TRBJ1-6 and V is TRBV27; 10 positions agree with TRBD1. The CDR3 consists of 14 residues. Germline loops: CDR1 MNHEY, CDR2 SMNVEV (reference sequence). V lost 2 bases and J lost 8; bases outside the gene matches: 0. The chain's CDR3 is CASSLGTGDSPLHF. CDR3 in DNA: TGTGCCAGCAGTTTAGGGACAGGGGATTCACCCCTCCACTTT.

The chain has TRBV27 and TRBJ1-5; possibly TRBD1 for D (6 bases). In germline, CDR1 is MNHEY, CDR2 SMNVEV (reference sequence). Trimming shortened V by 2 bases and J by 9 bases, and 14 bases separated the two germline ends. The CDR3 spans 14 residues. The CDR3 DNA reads TGTGCCAGCAGTTTAAGGGGGAGTGGTGGGCCCCAGCATTTT. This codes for CASSLRGSGGPQHF.

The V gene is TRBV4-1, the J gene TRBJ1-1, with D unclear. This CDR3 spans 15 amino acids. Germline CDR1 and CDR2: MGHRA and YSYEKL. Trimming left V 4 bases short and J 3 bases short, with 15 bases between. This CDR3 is CASSLAPGEDTEAFF. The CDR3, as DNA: TGCGCCAGCAGCCTTGCCCCTGGGGAGGACACTGAAGCTTTCTTT.

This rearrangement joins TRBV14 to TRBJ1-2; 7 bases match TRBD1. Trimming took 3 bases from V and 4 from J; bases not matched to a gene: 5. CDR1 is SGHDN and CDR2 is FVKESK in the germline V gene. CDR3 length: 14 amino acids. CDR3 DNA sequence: TGTGCCAGCAGCCACAGACAGGGAACCTATGGCTACACCTTC. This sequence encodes CASSHRQGTYGYTF.

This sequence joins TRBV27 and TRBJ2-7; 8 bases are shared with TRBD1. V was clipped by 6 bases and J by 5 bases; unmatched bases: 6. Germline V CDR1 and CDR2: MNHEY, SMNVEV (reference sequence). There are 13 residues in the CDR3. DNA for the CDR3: TGTGCCAGCAGAGCTGCAGGGGGCCACGAGCAGTACTTC. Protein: CASRAAGGHEQYF.

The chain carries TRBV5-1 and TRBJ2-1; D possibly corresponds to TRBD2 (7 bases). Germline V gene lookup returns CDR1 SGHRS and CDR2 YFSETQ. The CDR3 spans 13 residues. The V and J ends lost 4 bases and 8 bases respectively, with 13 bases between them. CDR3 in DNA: TGCGCCAGCAGCCTGAGGGGGGGCGATGAGCAGTTCTTC. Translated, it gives CASSLRGGDEQFF.

The CDR3 loop reads CASSLALLGRGLGGAFF. The DNA of the CDR3 is TGTGCCAGCAGCTTGGCCCTATTGGGCAGGGGGCTTGGCGGAGCTTTCTTT. The chain combines TRBV5-4 with TRBJ1-1; 8 nucleotides match TRBD1. The CDR3 runs 17 residues. Germline CDR1 is SGHNT and CDR2 is YYREEE (reference sequence). Trimming removed 0 bases from V and 10 bases from J; junction bases left unmatched: 17.

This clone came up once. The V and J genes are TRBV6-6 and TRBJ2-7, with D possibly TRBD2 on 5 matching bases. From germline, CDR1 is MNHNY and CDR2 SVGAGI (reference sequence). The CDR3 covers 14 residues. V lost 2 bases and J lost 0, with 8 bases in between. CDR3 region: CASSYRTHSYEQYF. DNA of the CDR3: TGTGCCAGCAGTTACCGGACTCACTCCTACGAGCAGTACTTC.

CDR3 DNA: TGTGCCAGCAGTTTAACCGACAGTAGAAGGGCTGAAGCTTTCTTT. Translation gives CASSLTDSRRAEAFF. The chain joins TRBV13 to TRBJ1-1; D possibly corresponds to TRBD1 (5 bases). The V end was cut by 6 bases, the J end by 6 bases, with 20 bases between. Germline CDR1 reads PRHDT; CDR2 reads FYEKMQ (reference sequence). The length of the CDR3 is 15 residues.